The present T cell receptor beta chain was sequenced within a study of cytomegalovirus exposure and HLA in healthy donors. Study findings and constraints: Cytomegalovirus association was assigned to approximately 160 TCR beta chains. Associated with HLA alleles at 0.05 false discovery rate in a later analysis were around 15,000 TCR beta sequences.

PCR was performed using 60 Vbeta and 13 Jbeta primers. Sequenced by immunoSEQ multiplex PCR; TCRdb stores in-frame clones only, minus some. The data contain 100,000 to 120,000 clones, under 80% of them singletons. Germline CDR1 is MNHEY and CDR2 is SVGAGI. Trimming cost V 9 bases and J 4 bases, with 16 bases left between them. CDR3 length equals 14 residues. Comment on this clone: Its antigen remains unknown.

V gene TRBV6-5 combines with J gene TRBJ2-1; perhaps TRBD1 as D (7 bases). Sequencing used PBMCs. This TCR derives from a middle-aged woman in good health and CMV-seropositive. CDR3 region: CASTQGGRYNEQFF. The CDR3 DNA sequence: TGTGCCAGTACTCAGGGGGGCCGGTACAATGAGCAGTTCTTC.